The 28 T cell receptor beta chains listed next were all sequenced from one sample in a study of PD-L1 blockade in urothelial cancer. TCRdb keeps only in-frame clones here, not all; method: immunoSEQ multiplex PCR. This sample yields about 82,000 clones, of which 82% are seen a single time; over 7.5% belongs to the top ten. The specimen was PBMCs, collected around atezolizumab (anti-PD-L1) treatment. The receptors here all came from a man aged 65 to 79 with urothelial cancer.

The DNA of the CDR3 is TGCAGCGCTGGACAGACCAGAATACTGAACACTGAAGCTTTCTTT. As protein: CSAGQTRILNTEAFF. The rearrangement uses TRBV29-1 and TRBJ1-1; D may be TRBD1 (6 bases). The CDR3 is 15 residues long. CDR1 and CDR2 from the germline V gene are SQVTM and ANQGSEA. Trimming took 7 bases from V and 0 from J, leaving 18 bases between them.

On this clone itself: Other nucleotide sequences in the sample specify the same CDR3. V usage is TRBV6-5 and J usage is TRBJ1-1; D possibly corresponds to TRBD1 (6 bases). Trimming cost V 0 bases and J 6 bases, with 14 bases left between them. The CDR3 runs to 15 residues. Germline CDR1 and CDR2: MNHEY and SVGAGI. The CDR3 here is CASSYSRQGISEAFF. The CDR3 DNA reads as TGTGCCAGCAGTTACTCGAGGCAGGGGATTTCTGAAGCTTTCTTT.

The sample holds one count of this clone. The rearrangement joins TRBV7-3 to TRBJ2-1, with 10 bases that match TRBD2. V lost 0 bases and J lost 7; bases outside the gene matches: 9. This CDR3 has 17 residues. The germline V gene encodes CDR1 SGHTA and CDR2 FQGTGA. CDR3 DNA sequence: TGTGCCAGCAGCTTAACACCCTCAGCGGGGGGGCGGAATGAGCAGTTCTTC. Protein product: CASSLTPSAGGRNEQFF.

The V and J genes are TRBV21-1 and TRBJ2-5; the table's D call TRBD2 went unverified against the DNA. TRBV21-1 is noted as a pseudogene. The CDR3 spans 16 residues. In DNA form, the CDR3 reads TGTGCCAGCAGCAAAGTCCCTAGCGGGGGGGCGGAGACCCAGTACTTC. This encodes CASSKVPSGGAETQYF.

This chain joins TRBV18 and TRBJ2-2; D may be TRBD1 (6 bases). Germline V gene data show CDR1 as KGHSH and CDR2 as LQKENI. The CDR3 extends over 15 amino acids. Trimming took off 2 bases at V and 7 bases at J, with 14 bases between the two ends. DNA for the CDR3: TGTGCCAGCTCACCAATTTCACAGGGCGGCGGGGAGCTGTTTTTT. This codes for CASSPISQGGGELFF.

J is TRBJ2-1 and V is TRBV10-3; tentatively, D is TRBD1 (6 bases). CDR1 and CDR2 (germline): ENHRY, SYGVKD. CDR3 length: 14 amino acids. V was trimmed by 7 bases and J by 0 bases, leaving 10 bases between them. CDR3 loop: CAIKGHSSYNEQFF. The CDR3 DNA sequence: TGTGCCATCAAGGGACATAGCTCCTACAATGAGCAGTTCTTC.

This clone showed up just a few times. The J gene is TRBJ2-7, the V gene TRBV6-1; 9 nucleotides align to TRBD1. Germline CDR1 is MNHNS and CDR2 is SASEGT. Losses at the gene ends were 5 bases for V and 3 bases for J; bases not matched to a gene: 5. The CDR3 loop spans 14 amino acids. The CDR3 loop reads CASSPGQGSYEQYF. CDR3 DNA sequence: TGTGCCAGCAGTCCGGGACAGGGAAGCTACGAGCAGTACTTC.

The genes are TRBV15 and TRBJ2-5; D gene ambiguous. CDR1 is LNHNV, CDR2 YYDKDF, per germline (reference sequence). CDR3 size: 14 residues. With 0 bases removed from V and 1 base from J, the gap between germline ends came to 6 bases. The CDR3 loop reads CATSRDRLQETQYF. CDR3 nucleotide sequence: TGTGCCACCAGCAGAGATCGACTCCAAGAGACCCAGTACTTC.

The chain couples TRBV5-1 to TRBJ2-1; no reliable D call. Germline values: CDR1 SGHRS, CDR2 YFSETQ. Trimming removed 3 bases from V and 0 bases from J, with 10 bases in between. This CDR3 is 15 amino acids long. CDR3 nucleotides: TGCGCCAGCAGCTCCGACTCGAGCTCCTACAATGAGCAGTTCTTC. Amino acid sequence: CASSSDSSSYNEQFF.

In this sample, this clone turned up once. The CDR3 region has the DNA TGTGCCAGCAGCTTAGAGGGGGCAGACTACTCACCCCTCCACTTT. This codes for CASSLEGADYSPLHF. The rearrangement joins TRBV7-2 to TRBJ1-6; the match to TRBD1 covers 7 bases. Germline loops: CDR1 SGHTA, CDR2 FQGNSA. With 1 base clipped from V and 10 bases from J, the junction kept 7 bases outside the gene matches. The CDR3 runs to 15 residues.

V and J are TRBV25-1 and TRBJ2-5, with TRBD1 matching 10 bases. CDR1 and CDR2 (germline): MGHDK, SYGVNS. The CDR3 is 14 amino acids. V trimming: 6 bases; J trimming: 5 bases; junction bases outside the gene matches: 6. The CDR3, as DNA: TGTGCCAGCAGATCGGGACAGGGGTGGGAGACCCAGTACTTC. Translation: CASRSGQGWETQYF.

This clone appeared a few times. The V and J genes are TRBV28 and TRBJ2-7; 7 bases match TRBD1. The CDR3 is 14 amino acids. Trimming at V came to 8 bases and at J to 3 bases, leaving 10 bases not matched to a gene. Germline CDR1 reads MDHEN; CDR2 reads SYDVKM. CDR3 DNA: TGTGCCAGCGCCATAACCGGGACAGACTACGAGCAGTACTTC. It specifies CASAITGTDYEQYF.

The J gene is TRBJ2-1, the V gene TRBV27, with 10 bases fitting TRBD2. The CDR3 is 16 residues long. The J segment lost 3 bases and the V segment lost 6 bases, leaving 8 bases of the junction unmatched. The germline CDR1 and CDR2 sequences are MNHEY and SMNVEV (reference sequence). CDR3 amino acids: CASRPGLAEHYNEQFF. CDR3 DNA: TGTGCCAGCAGGCCAGGACTAGCGGAACACTACAATGAGCAGTTCTTC.

This rearrangement joins TRBV4-1 to TRBJ1-4, with D tentatively TRBD1 (5 bases). V was shortened by 1 base and J by 7 bases, with 16 bases between the two germline ends. The CDR3 is 16 residues long. CDR1 and CDR2 from the germline V gene are MGHRA and YSYEKL. The CDR3 reads CASSQASQGGSEKLFF. CDR3 bases: TGCGCCAGCAGCCAAGCGTCCCAGGGAGGCAGTGAAAAACTGTTTTTT.

V is TRBV9 and J is TRBJ2-7, with 13 nucleotides matching TRBD2. The germline gives CDR1 SGDLS, CDR2 YYNGEE. Trimming removed 4 bases from V and 4 bases from J; junction bases left unmatched: 11. The CDR3 runs to 17 residues. The CDR3 coding sequence is TGTGCCAGCAGCCCCCGAGGACTAGCGGGAGAGAAGTACGAGCAGTACTTC. Its protein product is CASSPRGLAGEKYEQYF.

The chain employs TRBV11-2 and TRBJ1-1, with unresolved D. The germline gives CDR1 SGHAT, CDR2 FQNNGV. Trimming pared 4 bases from V and 0 bases from J, leaving 6 bases between. The CDR3 has 13 residues. CDR3 in amino acids: CASSSLLNTEAFF. CDR3 bases: TGTGCCAGCAGCTCCCTACTGAACACTGAAGCTTTCTTT.

The genes are TRBV5-1 and TRBJ2-3; D perhaps matches TRBD2 (5 bases). The germline V gene has CDR1 SGHRS and CDR2 YFSETQ. The CDR3 is 13 residues long. The V end lost 0 bases, the J end lost 6 bases, and 8 bases lay between the germline ends. CDR3 amino acids: CASSLGGQDTQYF. In DNA form, the CDR3 reads TGCGCCAGCAGCTTGGGAGGGCAGGATACGCAGTATTTT.

The chain is built from TRBV19 and TRBJ1-4; perhaps TRBD1 as D (6 bases). V was shortened by 4 bases and J by 6 bases, with 9 bases between the two germline ends. The germline V gene has CDR1 LNHDA and CDR2 SQIVND (reference sequence). The CDR3 runs to 13 residues. DNA of the CDR3: TGTGCCAGTAGTAGGGGGCGAGATGAAAAACTGTTTTTT. Translated, it gives CASSRGRDEKLFF.

The J gene is TRBJ2-5, the V gene TRBV7-2; D is perhaps TRBD2 (6 bases). The germline V gene encodes CDR1 SGHTA and CDR2 FQGNSA. V was pared by 5 bases and J by 6 bases, with 19 bases between. The CDR3 is 15 amino acids. The CDR3 DNA is TGTGCCAGCAGCGGAGAGACTAGGAGCCTACAGACCCAGTACTTC. Translated, it gives CASSGETRSLQTQYF. Full variable domain (outside the CDR3, taken from reference TRBV7-2 and TRBJ2-5): GAGVSQSPSNKVTEKGKDVELRCDPISGHTALYWYRQSLGQGLEFLIYFQGNSAPDKSGLPSDRFSAERTGGSVSTLTIQRTQQEDSAVYLCASSGETRSLQTQYFGPGTRLLVL.

This sequence joins TRBV7-3 and TRBJ2-5; the D gene is possibly TRBD2 (6 bases). CDR3 length: 13 amino acids. V lost 4 bases to trimming and J lost 4 bases, with 10 bases between them. The germline V gene has CDR1 SGHTA and CDR2 FQGTGA. CDR3 sequence reads: CASSSSVGETQYF. The CDR3 nucleotides read TGTGCCAGCAGCTCTAGCGTTGGAGAGACCCAGTACTTC.

This clone was observed a single time. The chain employs TRBV4-3 and TRBJ2-7; possibly TRBD1 for D (6 bases). Germline V gene data show CDR1 as LGHNA and CDR2 as YSLEER. V was shortened by 3 bases and J by 5 bases, with 11 bases between the two germline ends. The CDR3 consists of 13 residues. CDR3 nucleotides: TGCGCCAGCAGCCAGGACGGACAGAACGAGCAGTACTTC. This codes for CASSQDGQNEQYF.

In its sample, this clone was seen a few times. This chain connects TRBV4-2 to TRBJ1-1, with D possibly being TRBD1 (6 bases). This CDR3 has 18 amino acids. The germline CDR1 and CDR2 sequences are LGHNA and YNFKEQ. The germline V and J ends were trimmed by 0 bases and 1 base, with 18 bases remaining between them. CDR3 amino acids: CASSQDFLGAPANTEAFF. CDR3 bases: TGTGCCAGCAGCCAAGATTTTCTGGGGGCCCCAGCGAACACTGAAGCTTTCTTT.

The chain links TRBV6-6 to TRBJ1-2, with 7 nucleotides matching TRBD1. V shed 6 bases and J 0 bases; nucleotides not matched to a gene: 7. Germline V gene lookup returns CDR1 MNHNY and CDR2 SVGAGI (reference sequence). This CDR3 is built from 15 residues. Here the CDR3 DNA reads TGTGCCAGCAGACCTACAGGGGCGACTAACTATGGCTACACCTTC. Residues: CASRPTGATNYGYTF.

V gene TRBV5-4 combines with J gene TRBJ1-1; unclear D gene. V lost 0 bases and J 5 bases, leaving 8 bases between the germline ends. Germline V CDR1 and CDR2: SGHNT, YYREEE (reference sequence). This CDR3 comprises 13 residues. The CDR3 here is CASSLDEATEAFF. CDR3 sequence (DNA): TGTGCCAGCAGCTTGGACGAGGCGACTGAAGCTTTCTTT.

The CDR3 DNA reads TGTGCCAGCAGCTTAGCCCGGGGGACGGGGACAGATACGCAGTATTTT. Translation gives CASSLARGTGTDTQYF. V is TRBV7-9 and J is TRBJ2-3; D is perhaps TRBD2 (6 bases). V gave up 0 bases and J gave up 3 bases, with 13 bases separating them. CDR1 is SEHNR, CDR2 FQNEAQ, per germline (reference sequence). The CDR3 is 16 residues long.

The sample holds many counts of this clone. The V gene is TRBV5-5, the J gene TRBJ2-1; 12 nucleotides align to TRBD2. V was pared by 6 bases and J by 8 bases, with 12 bases of the junction left unmatched. The CDR3 is 16 amino acids. Germline lookup yields CDR1 SGHKS and CDR2 YYEKEE (reference sequence). The CDR3 region is CASTRGASGGAYEQFF. The CDR3 DNA reads as TGTGCCAGCACCCGGGGGGCTAGCGGGGGGGCATATGAGCAGTTCTTC.

The rearrangement links TRBV7-9 to TRBJ1-2; TRBD1 matches 7 bases. The ends lost 7 bases at V and 8 bases at J; junction bases unmatched: 10. The CDR3 loop spans 13 amino acids. CDR1 SEHNR and CDR2 FQNEAQ come from the germline V gene (reference sequence). This CDR3 is CASNDRALGGYTF. In DNA form, the CDR3 reads TGTGCCAGCAATGACAGGGCATTAGGGGGCTACACCTTC.

This chain uses TRBV18 with TRBJ2-1; 10 nucleotides align to TRBD2. The CDR3 has 15 amino acids. CDR1 is KGHSH, CDR2 LQKENI, per germline. After removal of 3 bases from V and 8 bases from J, the junction contained 7 bases not matched to a gene. The CDR3: CASSPGASGSYEQFF. CDR3 DNA sequence: TGTGCCAGCTCACCGGGGGCTAGCGGGAGTTATGAGCAGTTCTTC.